This record concerns one T cell receptor (beta chain) sequence. This CDR3 contains 14 residues. Germline loops: CDR1 MNHEY, CDR2 SVGAGI. The V segment lost 5 bases and the J segment 5 bases; nucleotides outside the gene matches: 3. This sample was included in a study of blood T cell repertoires in COVID-19. Study-wide background: From the United States, Italy and Spain came samples of acute and convalescent COVID-19.

In the source study's methods: Amplified reference gene primers provided the basis for estimating nucleated cell counts. This table comes from immunoSEQ multiplex PCR, and its TCRdb copy is limited to in-frame clones, with some not included. The D gene and trimming were derived from the DNA, and the V and J assignments and clone size from that table. The table lists 90,000 to 100,000 clones, roughly 89% of them singletons. The sequence was collected from a human donor in a cohort sampled during active COVID-19. The sequenced material came from peripheral blood. This chain connects TRBV6-5 to TRBJ2-7; 13 bases map to TRBD2. This CDR3 reads CASSRTSGSNEQYF. CDR3 nucleotides: TGTGCCAGCAGTAGGACTAGCGGGAGTAACGAGCAGTACTTC.